The clone carrying this T cell receptor beta chain has ten or more counts. Total RNA was extracted from unfractionated whole blood. The data were taken from a study of human T cells and chemical hapten exposure. Single cDNA molecules in the library carried unique molecular identifiers attached during preparation. TCRdb re-analysed the 5' RACE reads in MiXCR, keeping a single row per CDR3 protein. The data contain around 82,000 distinct CDR3 sequences, about 8.4% of them seen just once; the ten biggest clones take up 2% to 2.5%. There are 17 residues in the CDR3. V was pared by 1 base and J by 0 bases, with 15 bases between. Germline V lookup: CDR1 PRHDT, CDR2 FYEKMQ (reference sequence).

The receptor comes from a male donor in good health. The chain employs TRBV13 and TRBJ2-5, with D possibly matching TRBD2 (5 bases). The CDR3 is CASSLAMRERDQETQYF. The CDR3 region has the DNA TGTGCCAGCAGCTTAGCTATGAGGGAACGGGACCAAGAGACCCAGTACTTC.